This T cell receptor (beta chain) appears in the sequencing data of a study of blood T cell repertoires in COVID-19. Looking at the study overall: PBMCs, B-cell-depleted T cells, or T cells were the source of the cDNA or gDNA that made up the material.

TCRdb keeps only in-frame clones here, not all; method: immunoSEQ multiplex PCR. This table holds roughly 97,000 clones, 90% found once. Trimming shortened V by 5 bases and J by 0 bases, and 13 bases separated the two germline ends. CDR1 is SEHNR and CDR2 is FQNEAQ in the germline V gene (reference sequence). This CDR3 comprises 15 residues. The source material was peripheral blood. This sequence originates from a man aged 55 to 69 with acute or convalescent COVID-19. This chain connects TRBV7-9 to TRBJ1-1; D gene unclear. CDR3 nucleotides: TGTGCCAGCAGCCCTCCGAGGTGGTTGAACACTGAAGCTTTCTTT. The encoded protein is CASSPPRWLNTEAFF.